Each of the 12 T cell receptor delta chains below was sequenced from the same sample in a study of γδ T cells in repeated Plasmodium falciparum infection. Vgamma9/Vdelta2+ and Vdelta2-negative gammadelta T cells were flow-sorted from PBMC for bulk sequencing. TCRdb reanalyzed the multiplex PCR reads using CATT. Here the sample spans some 50,000 delta-chain clones, less than 2% being singletons. The specimen sequenced was gamma-delta T cells from blood. The origin of the receptors is a pool of human donors (malaria-infected and uninfected, not separated).

Of note for this clone: TCRdb assigns this DNA the protein of a much larger clone, which departs from its translation at residue 9; this likely reflects a read error, and the protein shown comes from translating the DNA. The V call is TRDV2, the J call TRDJ1; D is possibly TRDD3 (5 bases). Because TCRdb records no J gene, it was assigned here through a match of the DNA to germline. The germline V gene has CDR1 GEAIGNYY and CDR2 EKD. The CDR3 has 17 amino acids. Trimming stripped 1 base from V and 4 bases from J, with 21 bases between. DNA of the CDR3: TGTGCCTGTGACACGATAGGGGGTCGCACTGCTGGCGATAAACTCATCTTT. Translated: CACDTIGGRTAGDKLIF.

At least ten counts were recorded for this clone. A far larger clone is only one base removed, so a read error is likely. At the DNA level, this CDR3 is encoded by other sequences in the same sample as well. V gene TRDV1 combines with J gene TRDJ1; 13 bases are a match to TRDD3. The CDR3 loop spans 22 amino acids. V trimming: 5 bases; J trimming: 2 bases; junction bases outside the gene matches: 23. CDR1 is TSWWSYY and CDR2 is QGS in the germline V gene. Here the CDR3 DNA reads TGTGCTCTTGGGCTTCCATTAGGCCGTAGTACTGGGGGATACGGTACTACCGATAAACTCATCTTT. It is translated as CALGLPLGRSTGGYGTTDKLIF.

As to this clone: This DNA's translation and the protein TCRdb lists, from a much larger clone, do not match at residue 15, likely due to a read error; the protein shown is translated from the DNA. The rearrangement links TRDV1 to TRDJ1, with 7 bases identical to TRDD3. This CDR3 region has 23 residues. Germline V lookup: CDR1 TSWWSYY, CDR2 QGS. Trimming took 6 bases from V and 4 from J; bases not matched to a gene: 35. CDR3 loop: CALGPLPSRKAYELRIRVDKLIF. The DNA for the CDR3 is TGTGCTCTTGGCCCATTACCCAGCCGCAAAGCCTACGAGCTGAGGATACGCGTCGATAAACTCATCTTT.

Of note for this clone: A single base is all that separates this from a far larger clone, so a read error is likely. Other DNA variants within this sample encode the same CDR3. The chain combines TRDV1 with TRDJ1; tentative D call: TRDD3 (5 bases). The J gene, missing from TCRdb, was assigned here through DNA to germline matching. Per germline, CDR1 TSWWSYY and CDR2 QGS. This CDR3 comprises 17 residues. The CDR3 DNA reads TGTGCTCTCGGGGAACTAAGCAGAGGAGGTGCGCCCGATAAACTCATCTTT. This encodes CALGELSRGGAPDKLIF.

Ten or more counts support this clone. TCRdb's protein, taken from a much larger clone, differs from this DNA's translation at residue 9, likely owing to a read error; the protein displayed comes from the DNA. Additional DNA sequences in this sample encode the identical CDR3. The chain recombines TRDV2 with TRDJ1, with a possible D match to TRDD3 (6 bases). Per the germline V gene, CDR1 is GEAIGNYY and CDR2 is EKD. Trimming took 0 bases from V and 2 from J, leaving 9 bases between them. This CDR3 has 14 residues. The chain's CDR3 is CACDTITGTDKLIF. CDR3 bases: TGTGCCTGTGACACCATCACTGGGACCGATAAACTCATCTTT.

This clone was seen a few times. TCRdb records a much larger clone's protein for this DNA, with a difference at residue 12 that likely arises from a read error; the protein given is the translation of the DNA. CDR3 in DNA: TGTGCCTCCTATCGGCGTACTGTGGGGATAAACGCCGATAAACTCATCTTT. Translating it yields CASYRRTVGINADKLIF. V and J are TRDV3 and TRDJ1; 7 bases line up with TRDD3. Here the J gene came from matching the DNA to germline, since TCRdb omits it. The CDR3 contains 17 residues. The trim removed 4 bases at V and 3 bases at J, leaving 20 bases unmatched. Per the germline V gene, CDR1 is TVYSNPD and CDR2 is GDNSRS (reference sequence).

The chain joins TRDV3 to TRDJ3; D is perhaps TRDD2 or TRDD3 (8 bases each). The J gene, not given by TCRdb, was assigned here from a germline match of the nucleotide sequence. The CDR3 is 20 amino acids. Germline assignment: CDR1 TVYSNPD and CDR2 GDNSRS (reference sequence). The germline V and J ends were trimmed by 4 bases and 6 bases, with 31 bases remaining between them. CDR3 amino acids: CASHFLRLGVNSLDTRQMFF. CDR3 bases: TGTGCCTCTCACTTCCTACGACTGGGGGTCAACTCCCTGGACACCCGACAGATGTTTTTC. Filled out from reference TRDV3 and TRDJ3, the complete variable domain reads CDKVTQSSPDQTVASGSEVVLLCTYDTVYSNPDLFWYRIRPDYSFQFVFYGDNSRSEGADFTQGRFSVKHILTQKAFHLVISPVRTEDSATYYCASHFLRLGVNSLDTRQMFFGTGIKLFVEP.

In the case of this clone: A much larger clone is a single base away; this may be a read error. Other DNA sequences from this sample encode an identical CDR3 as well. CDR3 nucleotide sequence: TGTGCTCTTGGGGAATTGAGATATAAACTCATCTTT. Translated: CALGELRYKLIF. The chain carries TRDV1 and TRDJ1; D not certain. No J gene is reported in TCRdb; it was inferred here by comparing the DNA with germline. The CDR3 loop spans 12 amino acids. Trimming removed 2 bases at V and 6 bases at J, with 7 bases between. In germline, CDR1 is TSWWSYY, CDR2 QGS.

The table lists this clone with many counts. This chain connects TRDV1 to TRDJ1; maybe TRDD2 (7 bases). V was clipped by 4 bases and J by 0 bases, with 42 bases between them. Germline CDR1 TSWWSYY, CDR2 QGS. The CDR3 is 25 amino acids. CDR3 sequence (DNA): TGTGCTCTTGGGGCGGGACTTCCTAAAGAGACAATGACCCGGGATATATCGTCGTACACCGATAAACTCATCTTT. Residues: CALGAGLPKETMTRDISSYTDKLIF.

A remark on this clone: TCRdb's listed protein matches a much larger clone and diverges from this DNA's translation at residue 6, likely through a read error; the protein shown comes from the DNA. The chain is built from TRDV1 and TRDJ1, with 7 bases that match TRDD3. TCRdb offers no J gene call, so here the DNA was matched to germline to obtain one. Trimming at V came to 2 bases and at J to 0 bases, leaving 15 bases not matched to a gene. CDR1 is TSWWSYY, CDR2 QGS, per germline. This CDR3 has 19 amino acids. CDR3 region: CALGEFTQYWGVYTDKLIF. For the CDR3, the DNA is TGTGCTCTTGGGGAATTTACGCAGTACTGGGGAGTGTACACCGATAAACTCATCTTT.

About this clone itself: This DNA's translation differs at residue 17 from TCRdb's protein, which comes from a much larger clone; a read error is likely, and the protein shown is translated from the DNA. The genes are TRDV1 and TRDJ2; maybe TRDD3 (6 bases). TCRdb carries no J gene annotation; the J gene was assigned here by matching the DNA with germline. This CDR3 comprises 21 residues. Germline lookup yields CDR1 TSWWSYY and CDR2 QGS. CDR3 protein: CALGELVFGDLVWLLTEQLFF. CDR3 nucleotides: TGTGCTCTTGGGGAATTAGTGTTCGGGGATCTGGTATGGCTTTTGACAGAACAACTCTTCTTT.

This clone was counted only a few times. A read error is the likely source, as a far larger clone sits one nucleotide away. Distinct nucleotide sequences in the sample also encode this CDR3. The V segment is TRDV2, and no J call was made; the table's D call TRDD3 went unverified against the DNA. Looked up from germline, CDR1 is GEAIGNYY and CDR2 is EKD. This CDR3 is built from 14 residues. CDR3 in DNA: TGTGCCTGTGACACCTGGGGGCTACCGGATAAGCTCATCTTT. Translated, it gives CACDTWGLPDKLIF.